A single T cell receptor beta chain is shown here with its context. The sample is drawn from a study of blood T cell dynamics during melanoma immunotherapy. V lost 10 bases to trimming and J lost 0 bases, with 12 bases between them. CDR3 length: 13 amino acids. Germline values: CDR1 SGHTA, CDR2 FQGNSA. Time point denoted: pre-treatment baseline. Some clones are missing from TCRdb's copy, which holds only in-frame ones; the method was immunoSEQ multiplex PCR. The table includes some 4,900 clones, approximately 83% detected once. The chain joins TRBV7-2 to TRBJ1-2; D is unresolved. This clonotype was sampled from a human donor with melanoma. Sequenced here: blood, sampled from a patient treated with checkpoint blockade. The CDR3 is CATGETSNYGYTF. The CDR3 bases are TGTGCCACCGGCGAGACATCTAACTATGGCTACACCTTC.